These 2 T cell receptor beta chains share one sample of origin, sequenced in a study of shared clonotypes between healthy human individuals (dated by TCRdb to about 2020). Library method: the immunoSEQ multiplex PCR assay. TCRdb retrieved this table from immuneACCESS and kept in-frame rearrangements only. Not all clones are present; in checked studies, unresolved V genes account for under half, and no reason is known for the remainder. This sample gives over a million clones in total; approximately 78% of them show up just once. The ten largest account for more than 0.45% of the sample. What was sequenced was memory CD4+ T cells from PBMCs. The intended sense of this specimen's cell subset or site label: CD45RA-negative fraction. These receptors originate from a man in his late teens or twenties in good health. Some clones in this sample may be carry-over from other donors' samples.

The rearrangement uses TRBV7-8 and TRBJ2-7, with 11 bases fitting TRBD2. This CDR3 is 15 amino acids long. The germline V gene has CDR1 SGHVS and CDR2 FQNEAQ. V lost 1 base and J lost 5; bases outside the gene matches: 4. The CDR3 loop reads CASSLGTSGGHEQYF. The DNA for the CDR3 is TGTGCCAGCAGCTTAGGTACTAGCGGGGGTCACGAGCAGTACTTC.

This clone turned up a few times. This chain uses TRBV4-1 with TRBJ2-7, with D perhaps matching TRBD1 or TRBD2 (6 bases each). The CDR3 runs 18 residues. Germline V lookup: CDR1 MGHRA, CDR2 YSYEKL. With 3 bases removed from V and 2 bases from J, the gap between germline ends came to 23 bases. Here the CDR3 DNA reads TGCGCCAGCAGCCAGGCGGTTTTAGGGCGGGACAAACCCTACGAGCAGTACTTC. It translates to CASSQAVLGRDKPYEQYF.